Included here is one TCR beta chain sequence, with context. The sample comes from a study of blood T cell repertoires in COVID-19. Study-wide context: COVID-19 samples collected from the United States, Italy and Spain covered acute and convalescent phases. T cells, B-cell-depleted T cells, or PBMCs provided the cDNA or gDNA that served as material.

Using immunoSEQ multiplex PCR, the repertoire was profiled, and TCRdb retains in-frame clones only, with some absent. This sample has more than 200,000 clones; about 88% occur once, and the top ten carry approximately 1.8%. The sample was peripheral blood. The TCR sequence derives from a man aged 70 or older with acute or convalescent COVID-19.

CDR3 nucleotide sequence: TGTGCCAGCAGCTGGACAGACTACAATGAGCAGTTCTTC. Amino acids: CASSWTDYNEQFF. The V call is TRBV2, the J call TRBJ2-1; weak D call: TRBD1 (6 bases). The CDR3 runs 13 residues. Trimming stripped 6 bases from V and 3 bases from J, with 9 bases between. Germline values: CDR1 SNHLY, CDR2 FYNNEI. Drawing the rest from reference TRBV2 and TRBJ2-1, the complete variable domain is EPEVTQTPSHQVTQMGQEVILRCVPISNHLYFYWYRQILGQKVEFLVSFYNNEISEKSEIFDDQFSVERPDGSNFTLKIRSTKLEDSAMYFCASSWTDYNEQFFGPGTRLTVL.